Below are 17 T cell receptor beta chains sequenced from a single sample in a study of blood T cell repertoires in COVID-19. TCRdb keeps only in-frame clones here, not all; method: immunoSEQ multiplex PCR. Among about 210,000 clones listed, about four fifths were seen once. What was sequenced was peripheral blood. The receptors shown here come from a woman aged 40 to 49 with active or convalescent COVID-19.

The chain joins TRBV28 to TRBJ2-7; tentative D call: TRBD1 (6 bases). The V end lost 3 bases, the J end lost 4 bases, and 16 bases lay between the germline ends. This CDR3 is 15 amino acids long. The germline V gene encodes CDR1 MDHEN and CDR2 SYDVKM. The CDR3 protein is CASSFLTEGGYEQYF. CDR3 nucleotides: TGTGCCAGCAGTTTCCTGACGGAAGGGGGATACGAGCAGTACTTC.

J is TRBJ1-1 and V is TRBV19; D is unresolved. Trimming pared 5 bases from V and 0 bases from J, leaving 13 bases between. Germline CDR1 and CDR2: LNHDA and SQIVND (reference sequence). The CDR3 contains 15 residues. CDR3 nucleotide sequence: TGTGCCAGTAGTCCCCTGACGGACTTGAACACTGAAGCTTTCTTT. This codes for CASSPLTDLNTEAFF.

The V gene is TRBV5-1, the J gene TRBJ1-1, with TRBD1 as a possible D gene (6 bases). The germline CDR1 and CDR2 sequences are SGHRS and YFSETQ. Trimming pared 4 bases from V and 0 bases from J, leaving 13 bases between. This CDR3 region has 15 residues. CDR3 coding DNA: TGCGCCAGCAGCGTGACAGGTTTTCTGAACACTGAAGCTTTCTTT. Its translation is CASSVTGFLNTEAFF. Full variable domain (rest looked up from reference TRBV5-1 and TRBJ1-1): KAGVTQTPRYLIKTRGQQVTLSCSPISGHRSVSWYQQTPGQGLQFLFEYFSETQRNKGNFPGRFSGRQFSNSRSEMNVSTLELGDSALYLCASSVTGFLNTEAFFGQGTRLTVV.

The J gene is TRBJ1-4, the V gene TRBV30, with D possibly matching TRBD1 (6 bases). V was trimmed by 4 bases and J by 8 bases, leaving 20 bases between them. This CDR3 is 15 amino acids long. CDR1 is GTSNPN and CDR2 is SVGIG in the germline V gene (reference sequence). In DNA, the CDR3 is TGTGCCTGGAACCGGGACATGGGAGGGATAGAAAAACTGTTTTTT. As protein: CAWNRDMGGIEKLFF.

CDR3 DNA: TGTGCCAGCTCCCCCGGACAGAACTACGAGCAGTACTTC. This codes for CASSPGQNYEQYF. The chain employs TRBV9 and TRBJ2-7; a weak D match, TRBD1 (6 bases). In germline, CDR1 is SGDLS, CDR2 YYNGEE. Trimming cost V 7 bases and J 3 bases, with 14 bases left between them. CDR3 length: 13 residues.

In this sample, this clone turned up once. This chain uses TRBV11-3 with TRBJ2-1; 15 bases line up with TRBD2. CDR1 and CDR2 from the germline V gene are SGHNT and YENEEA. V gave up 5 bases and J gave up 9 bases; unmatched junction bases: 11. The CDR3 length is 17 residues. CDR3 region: CASSPTGLAGGIGEQFF. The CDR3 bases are TGTGCCAGCAGCCCAACCGGACTAGCGGGGGGGATCGGTGAGCAGTTCTTC.

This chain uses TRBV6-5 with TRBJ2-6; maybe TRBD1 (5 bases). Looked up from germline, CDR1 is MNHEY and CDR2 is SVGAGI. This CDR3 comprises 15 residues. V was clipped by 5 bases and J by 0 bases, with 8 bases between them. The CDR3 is CASSTGFSGANVLTF. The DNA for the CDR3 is TGTGCCAGCAGTACAGGTTTCTCTGGGGCCAACGTCCTGACTTTC.

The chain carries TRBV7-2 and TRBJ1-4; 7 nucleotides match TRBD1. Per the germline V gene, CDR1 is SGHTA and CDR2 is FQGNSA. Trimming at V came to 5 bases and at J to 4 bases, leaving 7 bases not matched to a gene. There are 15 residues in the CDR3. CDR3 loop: CASSDTTGFNEKLFF. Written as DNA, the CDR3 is TGTGCCAGCAGCGATACGACAGGGTTTAATGAAAAACTGTTTTTT.

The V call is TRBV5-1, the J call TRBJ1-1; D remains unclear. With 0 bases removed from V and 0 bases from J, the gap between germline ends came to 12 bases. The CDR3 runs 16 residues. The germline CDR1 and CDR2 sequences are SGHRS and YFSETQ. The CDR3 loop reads CASSLVRSAMNTEAFF. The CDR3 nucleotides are TGCGCCAGCAGCTTGGTTCGTTCCGCTATGAACACTGAAGCTTTCTTT.

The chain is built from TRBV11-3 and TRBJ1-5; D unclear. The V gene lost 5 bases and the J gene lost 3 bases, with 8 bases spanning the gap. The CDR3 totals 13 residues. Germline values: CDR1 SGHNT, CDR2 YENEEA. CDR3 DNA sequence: TGTGCCAGCAGCCTAACCCCCAATCAGCCCCAGCATTTT. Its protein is CASSLTPNQPQHF.

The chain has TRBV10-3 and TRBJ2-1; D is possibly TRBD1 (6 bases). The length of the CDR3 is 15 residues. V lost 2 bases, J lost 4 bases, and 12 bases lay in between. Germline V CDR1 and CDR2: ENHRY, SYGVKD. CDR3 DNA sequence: TGTGCCATCAGTGAGACAGGGCTCTCATACAATGAGCAGTTCTTC. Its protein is CAISETGLSYNEQFF.

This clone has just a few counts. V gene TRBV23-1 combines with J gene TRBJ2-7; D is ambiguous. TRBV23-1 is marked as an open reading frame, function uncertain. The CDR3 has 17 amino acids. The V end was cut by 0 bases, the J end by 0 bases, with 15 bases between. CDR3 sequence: CASSQSMGAEISYEQYF. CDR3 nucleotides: TGCGCCAGCAGTCAATCTATGGGCGCAGAAATCTCCTACGAGCAGTACTTC.

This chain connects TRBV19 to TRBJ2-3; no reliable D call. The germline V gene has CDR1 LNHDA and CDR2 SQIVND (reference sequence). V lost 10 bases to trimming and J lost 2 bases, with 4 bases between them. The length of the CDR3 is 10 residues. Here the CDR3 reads CATFTDTQYF. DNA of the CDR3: TGTGCCACCTTCACAGATACGCAGTATTTT.

The CDR3 loop reads CATSETGTGLQETQYF. CDR3 bases: TGTGCCACCAGTGAAACCGGGACAGGGCTCCAAGAGACCCAGTACTTC. V usage is TRBV24-1 and J usage is TRBJ2-5, with 9 bases matching TRBD1. The ends lost 4 bases at V and 1 base at J; junction bases unmatched: 6. The CDR3 extends over 16 amino acids. Germline CDR1 reads KGHDR; CDR2 reads SFDVKD.

CDR3: CASSAAPGQGSFRSPLHF. The CDR3 nucleotides read TGTGCCAGCAGTGCGGCCCCGGGACAGGGGTCTTTTAGATCACCCCTCCACTTT. The chain has TRBV2 and TRBJ1-6; 10 positions match TRBD1. Germline CDR1 and CDR2: SNHLY and FYNNEI. V trimming: 4 bases; J trimming: 10 bases; junction bases outside the gene matches: 16. This CDR3 comprises 18 residues.

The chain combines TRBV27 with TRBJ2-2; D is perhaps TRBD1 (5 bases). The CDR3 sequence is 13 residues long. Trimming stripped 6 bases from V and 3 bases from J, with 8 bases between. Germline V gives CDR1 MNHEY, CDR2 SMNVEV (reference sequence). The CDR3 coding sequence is TGTGCCAGCAGGCAGGGTTACACCGGGGAGCTGTTTTTT. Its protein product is CASRQGYTGELFF.

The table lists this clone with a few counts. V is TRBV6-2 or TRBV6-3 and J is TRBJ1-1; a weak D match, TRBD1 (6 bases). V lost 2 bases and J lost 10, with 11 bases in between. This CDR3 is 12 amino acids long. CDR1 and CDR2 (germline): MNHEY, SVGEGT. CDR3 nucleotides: TGTGCCAGCAGTTACGGGGGGGCGCGAGCTTTCTTT. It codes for CASSYGGARAFF.